These 25 T cell receptor beta chains came from one sample sequenced in a study of blood T cell repertoires in COVID-19. Using immunoSEQ multiplex PCR, the repertoire was profiled, and TCRdb retains in-frame clones only, with some absent. The sample has approximately 82,000 clones, over 70% seen once. Sequencing was carried out using peripheral blood. The receptors were sampled from a woman aged 55-70 years with acute or convalescent COVID-19.

The chain is built from TRBV4-2 and TRBJ2-1; 16 nucleotides align to TRBD2. From germline, CDR1 is LGHNA and CDR2 YNFKEQ. J lost 9 bases, V lost 7 bases, and 18 bases had no gene match. There are 19 residues in the CDR3. CDR3 residues: CASTGGGTSGRAGIGEQFF. The CDR3 coding sequence is TGTGCCAGCACCGGAGGGGGGACTAGCGGGAGGGCCGGGATTGGTGAGCAGTTCTTC.

The CDR3 bases are TGTGCCGAAGGACAGGGGGCCACCATGAACACTGAAGCTTTCTTT. Protein: CAEGQGATMNTEAFF. V and J are TRBV7-9 and TRBJ1-1, with 11 bases matching TRBD1. Per germline, CDR1 SEHNR and CDR2 FQNEAQ (reference sequence). V was clipped by 11 bases and J by 0 bases; unmatched bases: 8. The CDR3 length is 15 residues.

The chain joins TRBV24-1 to TRBJ1-5; 8 bases line up with TRBD1. The CDR3 is 13 residues long. The V and J ends lost 5 bases and 7 bases, in that order; junction bases with no gene match: 3. Germline-derived CDR1 and CDR2 are KGHDR and SFDVKD. The CDR3, as DNA: TGTGCCACCAGTGCAACAGGGGGACAGCCCCAGCATTTT. It translates to CATSATGGQPQHF.

The rearrangement uses TRBV6-2 or TRBV6-3 and TRBJ1-1; maybe TRBD1 (6 bases). Per germline, CDR1 MNHEY and CDR2 SVGEGT. V gave up 1 base and J gave up 9 bases, with 18 bases separating them. The length of the CDR3 is 15 residues. The CDR3 sequence is CASSYYSRGEIQAFF. The CDR3 region has the DNA TGTGCCAGCAGTTACTATTCCAGGGGAGAGATTCAAGCTTTCTTT.

This chain connects TRBV9 to TRBJ1-2; 8 bases align to TRBD1. Germline CDR1 and CDR2: SGDLS and YYNGEE. J gave up 0 bases and V 3 bases, and 4 bases lay outside the gene matches. This CDR3 spans 15 amino acids. The CDR3 loop reads CASSAWDRTNYGYTF. The CDR3, as DNA: TGTGCCAGCAGCGCCTGGGACAGGACTAACTATGGCTACACCTTC.

This chain uses TRBV7-9 with TRBJ1-1; 9 nucleotides match TRBD1. Germline V lookup: CDR1 SEHNR, CDR2 FQNEAQ (reference sequence). The CDR3 runs 15 residues. V was clipped by 3 bases and J by 1 base; unmatched bases: 3. The CDR3 bases are TGTGCCAGCAGCTTTCGGACAGGGGAGAACACTGAAGCTTTCTTT. Protein product: CASSFRTGENTEAFF.

The CDR3 loop reads CASSFGAGNYEQYF. The CDR3 region has the DNA TGTGCCAGCAGTTTTGGAGCGGGCAACTACGAGCAGTACTTC. The chain uses TRBV27 and TRBJ2-7; perhaps TRBD2 as D (6 bases). The CDR3 consists of 14 residues. V was clipped by 3 bases and J by 3 bases, with 12 bases between them. CDR1 and CDR2 (germline): MNHEY, SMNVEV (reference sequence).

The rearrangement uses TRBV19 and TRBJ2-5; 7 bases align to TRBD2. Per the germline V gene, CDR1 is LNHDA and CDR2 is SQIVND (reference sequence). The CDR3 extends over 14 amino acids. V was clipped by 5 bases and J by 2 bases; unmatched bases: 5. CDR3 bases: TGTGCCAGTAGTGGGGGACTAACTCAAGAGACCCAGTACTTC. This sequence encodes CASSGGLTQETQYF.

The chain is built from TRBV15 and TRBJ2-7; D is perhaps TRBD1 (5 bases). In germline, CDR1 is LNHNV, CDR2 YYDKDF (reference sequence). The V end was cut by 0 bases, the J end by 5 bases, with 11 bases between. The length of the CDR3 is 14 residues. Written as DNA, the CDR3 is TGTGCCACCAGCAGAGATAGGGCAGGGAACGAGCAGTACTTC. Its protein product is CATSRDRAGNEQYF.

This rearrangement joins TRBV6-2 or TRBV6-3 to TRBJ1-6; possible D gene TRBD1, 6 bases. CDR1 is MNHEY, CDR2 SVGEGT, per germline. The length of the CDR3 is 16 residues. Trimming removed 6 bases at V and 7 bases at J, with 19 bases between. The CDR3 region has the DNA TGTGCCAGCAGCCTTCAGGGGCCGCGGGTGAATTCACCCCTCCACTTT. Translated: CASSLQGPRVNSPLHF.

The chain carries TRBV7-9 and TRBJ1-1, with 9 nucleotides matching TRBD1. V lost 2 bases to trimming and J lost 7 bases; unmatched junction nucleotides: 8. The CDR3 covers 15 residues. Germline loops: CDR1 SEHNR, CDR2 FQNEAQ (reference sequence). The chain's CDR3 is CASSLITGGEGEAFF. The CDR3 DNA reads TGTGCCAGCAGCTTAATCACAGGGGGCGAGGGTGAAGCTTTCTTT.

V is TRBV7-6 and J is TRBJ2-7; possibly TRBD2 for D (8 bases). The CDR3 loop spans 16 amino acids. V gave up 4 bases and J gave up 2 bases, with 18 bases separating them. CDR1 and CDR2 (germline): SGHVS, FNYEAQ. The CDR3 loop reads CASSSPRGGQTYEQYF. Here the CDR3 DNA reads TGTGCCAGCAGCTCCCCACGGGGGGGACAGACCTACGAGCAGTACTTC.

The rearrangement joins TRBV7-8 to TRBJ1-2; the D is unclear. This CDR3 has 13 amino acids. Germline V CDR1 and CDR2: SGHVS, FQNEAQ. V was pared by 5 bases and J by 3 bases, with 10 bases between. The chain's CDR3 is CASSARVDYGYTF. The CDR3 DNA reads TGTGCCAGCAGCGCGAGGGTCGACTATGGCTACACCTTC.

This clone was seen only once. This sequence joins TRBV5-5 and TRBJ2-3; TRBD2 matches 7 bases. Trimming took 0 bases from V and 6 from J; bases not matched to a gene: 10. The CDR3 covers 16 residues. In germline, CDR1 is SGHKS, CDR2 YYEKEE (reference sequence). Here the CDR3 DNA reads TGTGCCAGCAGCTTGGCGGCTAGCGGTCTGGGGGATACGCAGTATTTT. As protein: CASSLAASGLGDTQYF.

The V and J genes are TRBV6-2 or TRBV6-3 and TRBJ1-2; no definite D call. The CDR3 consists of 12 residues. Germline-derived CDR1 and CDR2 are MNHEY and SVGEGT. Trimming removed 2 bases at V and 3 bases at J, with 4 bases between. The chain's CDR3 is CASSYPDYGYTF. Written as DNA, the CDR3 is TGTGCCAGCAGTTACCCCGACTATGGCTACACCTTC.

This chain links TRBV7-6 with TRBJ2-2; possible D gene TRBD1, 6 bases. Germline CDR1 reads SGHVS; CDR2 reads FNYEAQ. Deletions cut 5 bases from V and 5 bases from J, with 15 bases between. The CDR3 has 15 residues. CDR3 sequence: CASSATTGMTGELFF. The CDR3 coding sequence is TGTGCCAGCAGCGCCACAACAGGGATGACCGGGGAGCTGTTTTTT.

J is TRBJ2-2 and V is TRBV5-1; D is uncertain. V gave up 4 bases and J gave up 2 bases, with 9 bases separating them. Looked up from germline, CDR1 is SGHRS and CDR2 is YFSETQ. This CDR3 comprises 14 residues. CDR3 nucleotides: TGCGCCAGCAGCGAGGTAGCTAACACCGGGGAGCTGTTTTTT. Its protein is CASSEVANTGELFF.

The genes are TRBV7-9 and TRBJ1-4; TRBD1 matches 8 bases. V dropped 2 bases and J dropped 1; count of bases not matched to a gene: 3. This CDR3 has 16 amino acids. The germline CDR1 and CDR2 sequences are SEHNR and FQNEAQ (reference sequence). CDR3 sequence: CASSLSGTGTNEKLFF. The DNA for the CDR3 is TGTGCCAGCAGCTTATCGGGGACAGGAACTAATGAAAAACTGTTTTTT.

This chain connects TRBV24-1 to TRBJ1-2; 8 bases are a match to TRBD1. Germline V gene lookup returns CDR1 KGHDR and CDR2 SFDVKD. This CDR3 region has 14 residues. The trim removed 3 bases at V and 14 bases at J, leaving 13 bases unmatched. The CDR3 is CATSDGLRTGTLTF. The CDR3 DNA reads TGTGCCACCAGTGATGGGCTGAGGACAGGGACGCTTACCTTC.

The V call is TRBV28, the J call TRBJ2-2; no clear D gene. Germline V gene lookup returns CDR1 MDHEN and CDR2 SYDVKM. The CDR3 sequence is 14 residues long. Trimming removed 5 bases at V and 7 bases at J, with 14 bases between. The CDR3 reads CASSVTARDGELFF. The CDR3 region has the DNA TGTGCCAGCAGTGTAACAGCAAGAGACGGGGAGCTGTTTTTT.

The rearrangement joins TRBV27 to TRBJ2-7; the match to TRBD2 covers 14 bases. V shed 2 bases, J shed 6 bases, and the junction held 3 bases outside the gene matches. The germline gives CDR1 MNHEY, CDR2 SMNVEV (reference sequence). CDR3 length: 15 amino acids. The CDR3 bases are TGTGCCAGCAGTTTACGACTAGCGGGAGGGAGCGAGCAGTACTTC. Its protein product is CASSLRLAGGSEQYF.

This chain connects TRBV5-1 to TRBJ1-1, with D perhaps matching TRBD1 (5 bases). The V end lost 5 bases, the J end lost 1 base, and 12 bases lay between the germline ends. From germline, CDR1 is SGHRS and CDR2 YFSETQ. This CDR3 spans 14 amino acids. CDR3: CASRSQGANTEAFF. The CDR3, as DNA: TGCGCCAGCAGAAGTCAGGGCGCGAACACTGAAGCTTTCTTT.

V usage is TRBV4-2 and J usage is TRBJ2-1; 11 nucleotides agree with TRBD2. Germline V lookup: CDR1 LGHNA, CDR2 YNFKEQ. CDR3 length: 16 residues. V lost 1 base to trimming and J lost 7 bases; unmatched junction nucleotides: 6. The CDR3 sequence: CASSQALAGGMNEQFF. DNA for the CDR3: TGTGCCAGCAGCCAAGCGCTAGCGGGAGGTATGAATGAGCAGTTCTTC.

The V gene is TRBV6-2 or TRBV6-3, the J gene TRBJ1-1; D ambiguous. This CDR3 is 13 amino acids long. Germline-derived CDR1 and CDR2 are MNHEY and SVGEGT. V lost 5 bases and J lost 3, with 10 bases in between. The chain's CDR3 is CASSQSGYTEAFF. CDR3 sequence (DNA): TGTGCCAGCAGTCAATCAGGTTACACTGAAGCTTTCTTT.

The chain uses TRBV14 and TRBJ2-7, with 9 bases matching TRBD2. This CDR3 is 14 amino acids long. The germline V gene encodes CDR1 SGHDN and CDR2 FVKESK. With 4 bases clipped from V and 3 bases from J, the junction kept 4 bases outside the gene matches. CDR3 residues: CASSRGSGGYEQYF. DNA of the CDR3: TGTGCCAGCAGCCGTGGTAGCGGGGGCTACGAGCAGTACTTC.